The 15 T cell receptor beta chains reported below all come from one sample, sequenced in a study of blood T cell repertoires in COVID-19. Measured with immunoSEQ multiplex PCR; TCRdb has only the in-frame clones, and not every one. The table has more than 250,000 clones, around 82% seen once. The sequenced sample consisted of peripheral blood. These receptors came from a human donor in a cohort sampled during active COVID-19.

DNA for the CDR3: TGTGCCAGCAGACATACAGGGATCGACGCTGAAGCTTTCTTT. This codes for CASRHTGIDAEAFF. The V and J genes are TRBV28 and TRBJ1-1; tentative D call: TRBD1 (6 bases). CDR1 MDHEN and CDR2 SYDVKM come from the germline V gene. This CDR3 has 14 amino acids. V shed 6 bases and J shed 6 bases, with 17 bases lying between them.

The chain joins TRBV2 to TRBJ1-3; 11 bases map to TRBD1. The V and J ends lost 6 bases and 2 bases, in that order; junction bases with no gene match: 9. The CDR3 has 17 amino acids. CDR1 and CDR2 from the germline V gene are SNHLY and FYNNEI. The CDR3 DNA sequence: TGTGCCAGCAGCGTATCCGGACAGGGGGCTCCTGGAAACACCATATATTTT. Translated, it gives CASSVSGQGAPGNTIYF.

V and J are TRBV29-1 and TRBJ2-1, with D possibly TRBD1 on 6 matching bases. Germline CDR1 is SQVTM and CDR2 is ANQGSEA. The CDR3 sequence is 12 residues long. Deletions cut 0 bases from V and 11 bases from J, with 11 bases between. CDR3 sequence (DNA): TGCAGCGTTGAAGATTGGACAGTCCAGCAGTTCTTC. It codes for CSVEDWTVQQFF.

The rearrangement links TRBV28 to TRBJ1-2; possible D gene TRBD1, 5 bases. Germline CDR1 is MDHEN and CDR2 is SYDVKM. The CDR3 contains 15 residues. V lost 6 bases to trimming and J lost 7 bases, with 21 bases between them. In nucleotides, the CDR3 is TGTGCCAGCAGCCCCTCCCGACGGGGCGGGGGTGGCTACACCTTC. Its protein is CASSPSRRGGGGYTF.

This clone occurred once. The rearrangement links TRBV29-1 to TRBJ2-2, with 10 bases fitting TRBD2. This CDR3 spans 15 amino acids. With 4 bases clipped from V and 4 bases from J, the junction kept 6 bases outside the gene matches. Germline V lookup: CDR1 SQVTM, CDR2 ANQGSEA. The CDR3 loop is CSVVSSGSSTGELFF. Written as DNA, the CDR3 is TGCAGCGTTGTGTCTAGCGGGAGCAGCACCGGGGAGCTGTTTTTT.

This chain links TRBV29-1 with TRBJ2-7; possible D gene TRBD1, 6 bases. From germline, CDR1 is SQVTM and CDR2 ANQGSEA. The CDR3 contains 14 residues. The chain's CDR3 is CRLQRTQGHYEQYF. CDR3 sequence (DNA): TGCCGCCTTCAGCGGACACAGGGACACTACGAGCAGTACTTC.

The count of this clone is one. One end of the junction varies from germline; a read error may be responsible. The CDR3 spells CASSLGRGPSNEQFF. The CDR3 nucleotides read TGTGCTAGCAGCTTAGGTAGAGGGCCGAGTAATGAGCAGTTCTTC. V is TRBV7-7 and J is TRBJ2-1; D perhaps matches TRBD2 (5 bases). The CDR3 contains 15 residues. Germline V gene lookup returns CDR1 SSHAT and CDR2 FNYEAQ (reference sequence).

This clone was counted only a few times. V gene TRBV4-1 combines with J gene TRBJ1-1; D perhaps matches TRBD1 (5 bases). Germline V gives CDR1 MGHRA, CDR2 YSYEKL. CDR3 size: 15 residues. The germline V and J ends were trimmed by 1 base and 4 bases, with 13 bases remaining between them. This chain's CDR3 is CASSQGDGGTTEAFF. CDR3 in DNA: TGCGCCAGCAGCCAAGGAGACGGAGGGACCACTGAAGCTTTCTTT.

V and J are TRBV20-1 and TRBJ2-1; no clear D. Looked up from germline, CDR1 is DFQATT and CDR2 is SNEGSKA (reference sequence). The CDR3 is 13 residues long. Trimming left V 3 bases short and J 9 bases short, with 15 bases between. The DNA of the CDR3 is TGCAGTGCTAGTCTTCTTAAATCGGGTGAGCAGTTCTTC. Encoded protein: CSASLLKSGEQFF.

V usage is TRBV7-9 and J usage is TRBJ1-3; D gene unclear. The germline V and J ends were trimmed by 5 bases and 2 bases, with 13 bases remaining between them. CDR1 is SEHNR, CDR2 FQNEAQ, per germline (reference sequence). This CDR3 has 15 residues. The CDR3 region has the DNA TGTGCCAGCAGCCCCCAAGGAGACGCTGGAAACACCATATATTTT. Protein product: CASSPQGDAGNTIYF.

This chain uses TRBV5-5 with TRBJ1-2; no firm D call. This CDR3 has 17 amino acids. CDR1 is SGHKS, CDR2 YYEKEE, per germline (reference sequence). Trimming shortened V by 4 bases and J by 2 bases, and 21 bases separated the two germline ends. The CDR3 DNA follows: TGTGCCAGCAGCCCGGACCTCACGCGCGGGTCCAACTATGGCTACACCTTC. This sequence encodes CASSPDLTRGSNYGYTF.

This chain joins TRBV18 and TRBJ1-1, with D unclear. There are 15 residues in the CDR3. CDR1 and CDR2 from the germline V gene are KGHSH and LQKENI. V was pared by 6 bases and J by 1 base, with 15 bases between. The CDR3 here is CASSPQEVGNTEAFF. For the CDR3, the DNA is TGTGCCAGCTCTCCCCAGGAGGTGGGGAACACTGAAGCTTTCTTT.

This chain connects TRBV5-1 to TRBJ2-4; 8 bases fit TRBD1. The CDR3 runs 16 residues. The V segment lost 2 bases and the J segment 4 bases; nucleotides outside the gene matches: 8. Germline V gene data show CDR1 as SGHRS and CDR2 as YFSETQ. The DNA for the CDR3 is TGCGCCAGCAGCTTCGAGAGGACAGGGCGGAAAAACATTCAGTACTTC. Its protein product is CASSFERTGRKNIQYF.

This chain joins TRBV15 and TRBJ1-5, with D tentatively TRBD1 (5 bases). This CDR3 region has 16 residues. Germline V gene lookup returns CDR1 LNHNV and CDR2 YYDKDF (reference sequence). The V gene lost 2 bases and the J gene lost 8 bases, with 19 bases spanning the gap. The CDR3 reads CATSRIRMRTQEPQHF. Written as DNA, the CDR3 is TGTGCCACCAGCAGAATCCGGATGAGGACACAAGAGCCCCAGCATTTT.

This chain uses TRBV6-5 with TRBJ1-1; 10 positions agree with TRBD1. CDR3 length equals 16 residues. Germline assignment: CDR1 MNHEY and CDR2 SVGAGI. The ends lost 2 bases at V and 4 bases at J; junction bases unmatched: 7. This CDR3 is CASSYRDRGRITEAFF. CDR3 DNA: TGTGCCAGCAGTTACCGGGACAGGGGAAGAATCACTGAAGCTTTCTTT.